The entry that follows covers one T cell receptor beta chain sequence. The target antigen is unknown. The data belong to a study of T cell responses to AZD1222 COVID-19 vaccine. Study observations and caveats: Just a handful of AZD1222 recipients tested seropositive at baseline. White British ancestry dominated among donors, who included more females, and clonal diversity was possibly underestimated.

Trimming left V 5 bases short and J 1 base short, with 8 bases between. Germline V CDR1 and CDR2: SGHVS, FNYEAQ. There are 13 residues in the CDR3. Generated by immunoSEQ multiplex PCR, the TCRdb table keeps only in-frame clones and is missing some. The table records roughly 99,000 clones, around nine tenths of them present only once. The sample in question was peripheral blood, obtained 28 days after the second AZD1222 dose. The chain joins TRBV7-6 to TRBJ1-1; D unresolved. The receptor's source is an adult who received the AZD1222 COVID-19 vaccine. The CDR3 reads CASSSDGNTEAFF. The CDR3 nucleotides are TGTGCCAGCAGCAGTGACGGGAACACTGAAGCTTTCTTT.